The TCR beta chain under discussion was sequenced for a study of identical twins. Study results and caveats: Diverse VJ usage suggested most zero-insertion clonotypes were not invariant T cells. Cord blood beta clonotypes present at high abundance carried fewer insertions; no such pattern appeared in memory repertoires. The conclusions drew on cross-sectional statistical analysis instead of tracking the same donors.

On this clonotype itself: Its antigen is undetermined.

Per the germline V gene, CDR1 is MNHEY and CDR2 is SMNVEV (reference sequence). V lost 4 bases and J lost 8, with 6 bases in between. The CDR3 is 11 residues long. Unique molecular identifiers were present on cDNA, and template switching added a universal primer site. TCRdb used MiXCR to reprocess the 5' RACE reads, holding one entry per CDR3 protein. The sample contains a few hundred thousand distinct CDR3 sequences, roughly 20% of which appear only once. The sequencing input was naive T cells sorted from blood. The origin of this receptor is a man in his fifties in good health. V and J are TRBV27 and TRBJ2-1, with D hard to call. Here the CDR3 reads CASSWAHEQFF. CDR3 nucleotides: TGTGCCAGCAGTTGGGCCCATGAGCAGTTCTTC.